Listed below are T cell receptor beta chains from one sample, sequenced in a study of CD8+CD57+ T cells in acquired aplastic anemia. MiXCR was run by TCRdb on the reads, yielding one entry per CDR3 protein. The repertoire holds 150,000 to 180,000 distinct CDR3 sequences, about 48% seen once, with approximately 12% in the top ten. The specimen sequenced was sorted CD4+, CD8+, or CD8+CD57+ T cells (not recorded which) from PBMCs. The receptors shown here come from a human donor with aplastic anemia. Both conserved end residues are part of each CDR3. The order of the fields is D gene, V gene, clone size, J gene, CDR3 protein, CDR3 DNA. A D gene is named only where the DNA matches it firmly. Size is omitted from some rows. Given values are once, few, many or a class for expanded clones.

D: NA
V: TRBV20-1
size: once
J: TRBJ1-1
CDR3: CSARDEQGGSTEAFF
DNA: TGCAGTGCTAGAGATGAACAGGGAGGAAGCACTGAAGCTTTCTTT

D: TRBD2
V: TRBV12-3/TRBV12-4
size: many
J: TRBJ2-1
CDR3: CASSGGTSSNEQFF
DNA: TGTGCCAGCAGTGGCGGGACTAGCAGCAATGAGCAGTTCTTC

D: TRBD2
V: TRBV7-9
size: NA
J: TRBJ2-7
CDR3: CASSLPGGGLCEQYF
DNA: TGTGCCAGCAGCTTACCCGGGGGGGGCCTCTGCGAGCAGTACTTC

D: NA
V: TRBV6-5
size: many
J: TRBJ1-1
CDR3: CASSYSTMGTEAFF
DNA: TGTGCCAGCAGTTACTCGACGATGGGGACTGAAGCTTTCTTT

D: NA
V: TRBV2
size: few
J: TRBJ2-5
CDR3: CASSRGSRGETQYF
DNA: TGTGCCAGCAGCCGTGGGTCGAGAGGAGAGACCCAGTACTTC

D: NA
V: TRBV24-1
size: NA
J: TRBJ2-1
CDR3: CATSDDRRNEQFF
DNA: TGTGCCACCAGTGATGACAGGCGTAATGAGCAGTTCTTC

D: NA
V: TRBV3-2
size: many
J: TRBJ2-5
CDR3: CASSQDPGQDITQYF
DNA: TGTGCCAGCAGCCAAGACCCGGGACAGGATATTACCCAGTACTTC

D: TRBD1
V: TRBV4-3
size: many
J: TRBJ2-3
CDR3: CASSLFRDRGADTQYF
DNA: TGCGCCAGCAGCCTTTTCCGGGACAGGGGCGCGGATACGCAGTATTTT

D: TRBD2
V: TRBV7-3
size: NA
J: TRBJ2-3
CDR3: CASSLSAGGGEDTQYF
DNA: TGTGCCAGCAGCTTATCGGCGGGGGGAGGCGAAGATACGCAGTATTTT

D: NA
V: TRBV20-1
size: NA
J: TRBJ2-3
CDR3: CSARGFTDTQYF
DNA: TGCAGCGCCCGGGGGTTCACAGATACGCAGTATTTT

D: TRBD2
V: TRBV29-1
size: once
J: TRBJ2-2
CDR3: CSVEGSGGAIGELFF
DNA: TGCAGCGTTGAGGGTAGCGGGGGGGCTATCGGGGAGCTGTTTTTT

D: NA
V: TRBV10-3
size: NA
J: TRBJ1-1
CDR3: CAISRDMLNTEAFF
DNA: TGTGCCATCAGTCGGGACATGCTGAACACTGAAGCTTTCTTT

D: NA
V: TRBV25-1
size: NA
J: TRBJ1-5
CDR3: CASSGAGRGNQPQHF
DNA: TGTGCCAGCAGTGGGGCAGGGCGAGGCAATCAGCCCCAGCATTTT

D: NA
V: TRBV19
size: many
J: TRBJ1-6
CDR3: CASAPLRGDSPLHF
DNA: TGTGCCAGTGCCCCCCTCCGAGGGGACTCACCCCTCCACTTT

D: TRBD1
V: TRBV7-3
size: many
J: TRBJ1-3
CDR3: CASSSTGGVGNTIYF
DNA: TGTGCCAGCAGCTCCACAGGGGGCGTTGGAAACACCATATATTTT

D: TRBD1
V: TRBV20-1
size: many
J: TRBJ1-2
CDR3: CSARANRGEGRYTF
DNA: TGCAGTGCTAGAGCGAACAGGGGCGAGGGGCGCTACACCTTC

D: NA
V: TRBV12-3/TRBV12-4
size: many
J: TRBJ1-6
CDR3: CASSLRQGNSPLHF
DNA: TGTGCCAGCAGTTTGCGGCAGGGGAATTCACCCCTCCACTTT

D: NA
V: TRBV15
size: NA
J: TRBJ1-5
CDR3: CATSRAGGSSNQPQHF
DNA: TGTGCCACCAGCAGAGCTGGAGGGTCTAGCAATCAGCCCCAGCATTTT

D: TRBD1
V: TRBV5-6
size: many
J: TRBJ1-2
CDR3: CASSLGDRLGYTF
DNA: TGTGCCAGCAGCTTGGGGGACAGATTAGGCTACACCTTC

D: NA
V: TRBV2
size: NA
J: TRBJ1-4
CDR3: CASRANEKLFF
DNA: TGTGCCAGCAGGGCCAATGAAAAACTGTTTTTT

D: TRBD1
V: TRBV5-6
size: many
J: TRBJ2-7
CDR3: CASSSTGLTYEQYF
DNA: TGTGCCAGCAGCTCGACAGGGCTGACCTACGAGCAGTACTTC

D: TRBD1
V: TRBV25-1
size: few
J: TRBJ1-6
CDR3: CASSGDSGRSPLHF
DNA: TGTGCCAGCAGCGGGGACAGCGGGAGGTCACCCCTCCACTTT

D: NA
V: TRBV20-1
size: NA
J: TRBJ1-2
CDR3: CSAKAGWGYGYTF
DNA: TGCAGTGCTAAGGCAGGGTGGGGCTATGGCTACACCTTC